The clone carrying this T cell receptor beta chain was recorded only once. What it binds is not known. The germline V gene encodes CDR1 SEHNR and CDR2 FQNEAQ (reference sequence). CDR3 size: 15 residues. The J segment lost 4 bases and the V segment lost 10 bases, leaving 12 bases of the junction unmatched. The sample comes from a study of glioma-infiltrating T cells after dendritic cell vaccination. Regarding the study as a whole: Survival was not directly related to TCR clonality in these patients.

Clones were read by immunoSEQ multiplex PCR, and TCRdb kept only the in-frame ones, dropping some. The sample includes 99,000 or so clones, around 91% seen only once; the top ten take roughly 3%. Specified time point: after dendritic cell vaccination, including at tumor progression/relapse. This chain connects TRBV7-9 to TRBJ1-2, with 10 bases that match TRBD1. The sample here was blood, taken after dendritic cell vaccination. The receptor was isolated from a human donor with glioblastoma. The CDR3 nucleotides are TGTGCCACCCAAAGTCGGGACAGGGGAATCTATGGCTACACCTTC. Translation gives CATQSRDRGIYGYTF.